This T cell receptor (beta chain) was profiled in a study of radiotherapy plus CTLA-4 blockade in lung cancer. Study at large: In roughly 19% of patients, objective responses were seen; 31% had disease control. Study observations and caveats: Radiotherapy with ipilimumab was followed by blood expansion of tumor-derived clones.

Germline CDR1 MDHEN, CDR2 SYDVKM. V trimming: 5 bases; J trimming: 5 bases; junction bases outside the gene matches: 12. CDR3 length equals 17 residues. The protocol was immunoSEQ multiplex PCR, while the TCRdb copy is restricted to in-frame clones and leaves out a portion. This sample yields some 110,000 clones, of which roughly 74% are seen a single time; over 4% belongs to the top ten. On this clone: What it recognizes is unknown.

The TCR sequence derives from a human donor with non-small cell lung cancer who had a partial response to radiotherapy plus ipilimumab. Sequenced here: peripheral blood, sampled from a patient treated with radiotherapy plus ipilimumab. The chain employs TRBV28 and TRBJ2-3; 11 nucleotides match TRBD2. The CDR3 coding sequence is TGTGCCAGCAGTATGGGCTTACTAGCGGGAGCGATAGATACGCAGTATTTT. This encodes CASSMGLLAGAIDTQYF.